The rows below give T cell receptor beta chains drawn from one sample of a study of cytomegalovirus exposure and HLA in healthy donors. Clones were sequenced by immunoSEQ multiplex PCR, and TCRdb holds only the in-frame ones, with some missing. The table records 150,000 to 200,000 clones, roughly 80% of them present only once. The sequencing input was PBMCs. The receptors derive from a male donor in good health and CMV-seronegative. The CDR3 runs from the conserved cysteine through the conserved F or W. The D gene is left open where the match is weak. A clone size is listed for some rows: how often the clone was seen (once, few, many), or a class if it is expanded.

>-|TRBJ2-1|TRBV5-1|-
TGCGCCAGCAGCGATCCCGGGTTCGATGAGCAGTTCTTC
CASSDPGFDEQFF
>TRBD2|TRBJ2-7|TRBV7-2|-
TGTGCCAGCAGCTTATACCGGGGGGAGATATACGAGCAGTACTTC
CASSLYRGEIYEQYF
>TRBD2|TRBJ2-7|TRBV14|-
TGTGCCAGCAGCCACCTTAGCGGGAGCGGCAACGAGCAGTACTTC
CASSHLSGSGNEQYF
>-|TRBJ2-3|TRBV28|few
TGTGCCAGCAGCACAGACAGGCAAGGCCCAGATACGCAGTATTTT
CASSTDRQGPDTQYF
>-|TRBJ1-5|TRBV19|-
TGTGCCAGTAGTATGGAGGGGATCAATCAGCCCCAGCATTTT
CASSMEGINQPQHF
>TRBD2|TRBJ2-1|TRBV5-6|-
TGTGCCAGCAGCTTGGCCATCAGCGGGAGGTACAATGAGCAGTTCTTC
CASSLAISGRYNEQFF
>TRBD1|TRBJ2-7|TRBV2|-
TGTGCCAGCAGTGATCAGGGGGAATTGGGCGAGCAGTACTTC
CASSDQGELGEQYF
>TRBD2|TRBJ2-7|TRBV18|-
TGTGCCAGCTCATCGACTAGCGGAAGTTCCTACGAGCAGTACTTC
CASSSTSGSSYEQYF
>-|TRBJ2-3|TRBV10-3|-
TGTGCCATCAGTGAGTCGTCAGGGACAGATACGCAGTATTTT
CAISESSGTDTQYF
>-|TRBJ2-2|TRBV28|-
TGTGCCAGCAGCGAGGTTGGACAGAACACCGGGGAGCTGTTTTTT
CASSEVGQNTGELFF
>TRBD2|TRBJ2-3|TRBV7-9|-
TGTGCCAGCAGCTTCTATCGTCAGCGGGGGGGCCGCGCAGATACGCAGTATTTT
CASSFYRQRGGRADTQYF
>-|TRBJ1-1|TRBV29-1|-
TGCTCCCCAACGGTGAACGCTGAAGCTTTCTTT
CSPTVNAEAFF
>-|TRBJ1-2|TRBV11-3|few
TGTGCCAGCAGACGAAGAGATGGCTACACCTTC
CASRRRDGYTF
>-|TRBJ2-4|TRBV7-6|-
TGTGCCAGCAGCTGGGGACTGGAAAACATTCAGTACTTC
CASSWGLENIQYF
>-|TRBJ1-2|TRBV5-5|-
TGTGCCAGCAGCGCCCGGGACTCAGTCTATGGCTACACCTTC
CASSARDSVYGYTF
>-|TRBJ1-4|TRBV15|once
TGTGCCACCAGCAGTGAAGGGGAAGCGGAAAAACTGTTTTTT
CATSSEGEAEKLFF
>TRBD2|TRBJ2-5|TRBV10-1|-
TGCGCCAGCAGTCGGAGTATTGGACTAGAAGAGACCCAGTACTTC
CASSRSIGLEETQYF
>TRBD2|TRBJ2-5|TRBV5-1|-
TGCGCCAGCAGCTTGGCCGCGGCTAGCGGGGCCAGGACCCAGTACTTC
CASSLAAASGARTQYF
>TRBD2|TRBJ2-3|TRBV28|-
TGTGCCAGCAGCCTAACTAGCGGGAGAGGGGCAGATACGCAGTATTTT
CASSLTSGRGADTQYF
>-|TRBJ1-2|TRBV28|-
TGTGCCAGCAGCCTCCCTCCGGGGGATGGCTACACCTTC
CASSLPPGDGYTF
>-|TRBJ2-7|TRBV5-1|-
TGCGCCAGCAGCTTTTTGGACTTCGGCGAGCAGTACTTC
CASSFLDFGEQYF
>TRBD1|TRBJ1-3|TRBV6-5|-
TGTGCCAGCAGGACAGGGGGCCCTGGGAACATCATATATTTT
CASRTGGPGNIIYF
>TRBD2|TRBJ2-5|TRBV4-2|once
TGTGCCAGCAGCCAAGGACTAGCGGGGGCGCATCAAGAGACCCAGTACTTC
CASSQGLAGAHQETQYF
>-|TRBJ1-5|TRBV7-9|once
TGTGCCAGCAGCTCGACGGAGCGTTATAGCAATCAGCCCCAGCATTTT
CASSSTERYSNQPQHF
>-|TRBJ1-1|TRBV11-2|-
TGTGCCAGCAGCCCCGCACTATTATACACTGAAGCTTTCTTT
CASSPALLYTEAFF
>-|TRBJ1-2|TRBV5-6|few
TGTGCCAGCAGCTTGACGGGGAGCGGCTACACCTTC
CASSLTGSGYTF
>-|TRBJ1-1|TRBV7-8|-
TGTGCCAGCAGCTCGGGGAGATTTAGAGGCACTGAAGCTTTCTTT
CASSSGRFRGTEAFF
>-|TRBJ1-1|TRBV7-9|few
TGTGCCAGCAGCCCGCAGGCTCAGAACACTGAAGCTTTCTTT
CASSPQAQNTEAFF
>-|TRBJ1-1|TRBV5-5|-
TGTGCCAGCAGCTCACGTGCAGGGCTGAACACTGAAGCTTTCTTT
CASSSRAGLNTEAFF
>-|TRBJ2-2|TRBV9|-
TGTGCCAGCAGGCCCAGGGGGGTCACCGGGGAGCTGTTTTTT
CASRPRGVTGELFF
>-|TRBJ1-1|TRBV11-2|-
TGTGCCAGCAGCTTAGCTACCTGGGCGATTTTTTTCTTT
CASSLATWAIFFF
>TRBD1|TRBJ2-1|TRBV30|-
TGTGCCTCCGCCGCCCCCGGACAGGGGGCCAGGAATGAGCAGTTCTTC
CASAAPGQGARNEQFF
>-|TRBJ2-7|TRBV11-2|-
TGTGCCAGCAGCTTACGCCTTGGACATACCGATAGGAAGCAGTACTTC
CASSLRLGHTDRKQYF
>-|TRBJ1-2|TRBV5-1|-
TGCGCCAGCAGCTCAACAGGGATGGTTAACTATGGCTACACCTTC
CASSSTGMVNYGYTF
>-|TRBJ1-4|TRBV6-1|-
TGTGCCAGCAGTACGATCCCCGCGAAACTGTTTTTT
CASSTIPAKLFF
>TRBD2|TRBJ2-1|TRBV4-3|-
TGCGCCAGCAGCCATCGACTAGCGGGAGGAACCTACAATGAGCAGTTCTTC
CASSHRLAGGTYNEQFF
>TRBD2|TRBJ2-2|TRBV19|-
TGTGCCAGTAGTATTCCTACTAGCGGCCGCGCCGGGGAGCTGTTTTTT
CASSIPTSGRAGELFF
>-|TRBJ1-6|TRBV6-5|-
TGTGCCAGCAGTAGAAGCCAGGGTTTCGGTTCACCCCTCCACTTT
CASSRSQGFGSPLHF
>TRBD2|TRBJ2-5|TRBV12-5|-
TGTGCTAGTGGTTTAGGGGAGGGGGAGACCCAGTACTTC
CASGLGEGETQYF
>TRBD1|TRBJ1-4|TRBV6-1|-
TGTGCCAGCGCAGGGGGTTTTAATGAAAAACTGTTTTTT
CASAGGFNEKLFF
>TRBD1|TRBJ1-5|TRBV15|few
TGTGCCACCAGCAGAGATGGGACAGGGACTCGGCCCCAGCATTTT
CATSRDGTGTRPQHF
>-|TRBJ2-3|TRBV19|-
TGTGCCAGTAGTACCTGGGGGGTGGCAGATACGCAGTATTTT
CASSTWGVADTQYF
>TRBD2|TRBJ2-1|TRBV23-1|once
TGCGCCAGCAGTCAGATCCCGGCGGGAGTCCACAATGAGCAGTTCTTC
CASSQIPAGVHNEQFF
>TRBD1|TRBJ1-1|TRBV13|-
TGTGCCAGCAGCTTAAGGGAGGGACAGGTAATAAGGATGAACACTGAAGCTTTCTTT
CASSLREGQVIRMNTEAFF
>-|TRBJ1-6|TRBV5-4|-
TGTGCCAGCAGCTTACGACAGAATAATTCACCCCTCCACTTT
CASSLRQNNSPLHF
>TRBD2|TRBJ2-1|TRBV11-2|-
TGTGCCAGCAGCTCCCACGGCGGGGGGGTTAATGAGCAGTTCTTC
CASSSHGGGVNEQFF
>TRBD1|TRBJ1-4|TRBV6-5|-
TGTGCCAGCAGTTACTCTCTGGGACAGAATAATGAAAAACTGTTTTTT
CASSYSLGQNNEKLFF
>-|TRBJ2-3|TRBV5-1|-
TGCGCCAGCAGCTTACAGGGAGACACAGATACGCAGTATTTT
CASSLQGDTDTQYF
>-|TRBJ1-5|TRBV6-5|once
TGTGCCAGCAGTAACAGTGGGGGGAGGGATCAGCCCCAGCATTTT
CASSNSGGRDQPQHF
>-|TRBJ1-1|TRBV30|-
TGTGCCTGGAGTCGTTTCAGGGCCACGAACACTGAAGCTTTCTTT
CAWSRFRATNTEAFF
>TRBD1|TRBJ1-5|TRBV7-8|-
TGTGCCAGCAGCGCCTCCGGGACAGGGGCCCGAAATCAGCCCCAGCATTTT
CASSASGTGARNQPQHF
>TRBD2|TRBJ2-1|TRBV7-9|-
TGTGCCAGCGGGGAGCCTAGCGGGTCATCCTACAATGAGCAGTTCTTC
CASGEPSGSSYNEQFF
>-|TRBJ2-5|TRBV5-1|-
TGCGCCAGCAGCTTGCTACACCAAGAGACCCAGTACTTC
CASSLLHQETQYF
>TRBD1|TRBJ1-1|TRBV11-2|-
TGTGCCAGCAGCTTAGGGGGACAGGAATATATGAACACTGAAGCTTTCTTT
CASSLGGQEYMNTEAFF
>-|TRBJ2-7|TRBV5-1|-
TGCGCCAGCAGCCGGAACCTCAGGGGACTACGTATCGAGCAGTACTTC
CASSRNLRGLRIEQYF
>-|TRBJ1-3|TRBV7-2|-
TGTGCCAGCAGGGAGGGACCGAGCTCTGGAAACACCATATATTTT
CASREGPSSGNTIYF
>TRBD1|TRBJ1-2|TRBV28|few
TGTGCCAGCAGTTTGGACAGGGGCCATGGCTACACCTTC
CASSLDRGHGYTF
>-|TRBJ2-7|TRBV20-1|-
TGCAGTGCCCTCCAGGGCTACGAGCAGTACTTC
CSALQGYEQYF
>TRBD1|TRBJ1-2|TRBV7-2|-
TGTGCCAGCAGCTTAGATTCGACAGGGTCGAACTATGGCTACACCTTC
CASSLDSTGSNYGYTF